This T cell receptor beta chain was recovered during a study of blood T cell repertoires in COVID-19. Study as a whole: Samples representing acute and convalescent COVID-19 were sourced from the United States, Italy and Spain. PBMCs, B-cell-depleted T cells, or T cells provided the cDNA or gDNA that made up the material.

This clone was seen a handful of times. V was clipped by 7 bases and J by 5 bases, with 15 bases between them. CDR3 length equals 14 residues. The V gene's germline CDR1 is MDHEN and CDR2 SYDVKM. As handled by the study authors: It was from reference gene primer amplification that nucleated cell counts were estimated. Only in-frame clones appear in the TCRdb table, and some are missing; sequencing was by immunoSEQ multiplex PCR. V and J calls and clone size are those listed in that table; D and trimming were worked out from the DNA. The sample holds 55,000 to 80,000 clones, 75% to 90% seen once. V and J are TRBV28 and TRBJ1-5, with unresolved D. The sequenced sample consisted of peripheral blood. The source of this sequence is a man at least 80 years old with acute or convalescent COVID-19. The CDR3 loop reads CASTLGGSDQPQHF. The CDR3 nucleotides read TGTGCCAGCACCTTGGGCGGGAGCGATCAGCCCCAGCATTTT.